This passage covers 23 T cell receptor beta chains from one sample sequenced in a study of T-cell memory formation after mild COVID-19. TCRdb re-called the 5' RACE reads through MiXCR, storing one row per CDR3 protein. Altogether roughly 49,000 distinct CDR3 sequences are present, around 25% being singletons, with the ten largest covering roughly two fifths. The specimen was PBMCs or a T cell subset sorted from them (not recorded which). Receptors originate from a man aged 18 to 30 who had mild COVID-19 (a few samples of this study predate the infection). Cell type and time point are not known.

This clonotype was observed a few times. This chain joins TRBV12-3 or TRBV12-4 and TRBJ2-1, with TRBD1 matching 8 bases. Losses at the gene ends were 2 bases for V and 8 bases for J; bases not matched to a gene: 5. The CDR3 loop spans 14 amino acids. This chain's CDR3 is CASSLRTGIDEQFF. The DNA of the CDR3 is TGTGCCAGCAGTTTACGGACAGGGATCGATGAGCAGTTCTTC.

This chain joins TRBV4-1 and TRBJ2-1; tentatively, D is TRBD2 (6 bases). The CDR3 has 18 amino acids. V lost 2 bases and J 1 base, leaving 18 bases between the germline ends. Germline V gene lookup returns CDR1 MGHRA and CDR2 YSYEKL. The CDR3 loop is CASSQKLLLAGSYNEQFF. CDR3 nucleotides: TGCGCCAGCAGCCAAAAACTACTCTTGGCGGGATCCTACAATGAGCAGTTCTTC.

CDR3 amino acids: CATSDFWGTEAFF. The CDR3, as DNA: TGTGCCACCAGTGATTTTTGGGGCACTGAAGCTTTCTTT. The rearrangement uses TRBV24-1 and TRBJ1-1; D not certain. CDR1 is KGHDR, CDR2 SFDVKD, per germline. This CDR3 has 13 amino acids. Trimming cost V 1 base and J 4 bases, with 6 bases left between them.

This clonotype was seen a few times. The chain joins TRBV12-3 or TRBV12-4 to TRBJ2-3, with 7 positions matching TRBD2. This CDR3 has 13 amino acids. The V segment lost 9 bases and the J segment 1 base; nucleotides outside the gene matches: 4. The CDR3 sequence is CASERGRTDTQYF. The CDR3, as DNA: TGTGCCAGTGAGCGGGGACGCACAGATACGCAGTATTTT.

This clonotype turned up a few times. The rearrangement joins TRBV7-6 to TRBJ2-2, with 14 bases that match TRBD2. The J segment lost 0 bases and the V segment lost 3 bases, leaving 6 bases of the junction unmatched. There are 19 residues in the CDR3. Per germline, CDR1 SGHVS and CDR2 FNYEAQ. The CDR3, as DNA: TGTGCCAGCAGCTTTGCCGGGACTAGCGGGGGAACGAACACCGGGGAGCTGTTTTTT. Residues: CASSFAGTSGGTNTGELFF.

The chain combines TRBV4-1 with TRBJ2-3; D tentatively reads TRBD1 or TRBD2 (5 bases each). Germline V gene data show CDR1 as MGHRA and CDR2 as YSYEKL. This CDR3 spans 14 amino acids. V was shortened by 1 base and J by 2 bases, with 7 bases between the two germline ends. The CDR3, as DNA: TGCGCCAGCAGCCAAGGAGGGGCCACAGATACGCAGTATTTT. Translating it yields CASSQGGATDTQYF.

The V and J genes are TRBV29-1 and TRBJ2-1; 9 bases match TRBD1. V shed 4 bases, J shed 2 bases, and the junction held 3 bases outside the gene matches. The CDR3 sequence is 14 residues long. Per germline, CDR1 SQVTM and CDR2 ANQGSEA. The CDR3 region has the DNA TGCAGCGTTGCGTGGACAGGGGCCTACAATGAGCAGTTCTTC. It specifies CSVAWTGAYNEQFF.

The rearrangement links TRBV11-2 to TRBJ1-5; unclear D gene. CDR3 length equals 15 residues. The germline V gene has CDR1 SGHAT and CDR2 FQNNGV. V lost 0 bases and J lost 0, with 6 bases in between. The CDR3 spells CASSLDPSSNQPQHF. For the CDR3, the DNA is TGTGCCAGCAGCTTAGATCCCTCTAGCAATCAGCCCCAGCATTTT.

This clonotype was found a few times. CDR3 region: CASSQETGPDTQYF. In DNA form, the CDR3 reads TGTGCCAGCAGCCAAGAAACAGGGCCAGATACGCAGTATTTT. V is TRBV4-2 and J is TRBJ2-3, with a tentative D call TRBD1 (6 bases). The CDR3 contains 14 residues. The germline V gene has CDR1 LGHNA and CDR2 YNFKEQ. Trimming cost V 0 bases and J 4 bases, with 8 bases left between them.

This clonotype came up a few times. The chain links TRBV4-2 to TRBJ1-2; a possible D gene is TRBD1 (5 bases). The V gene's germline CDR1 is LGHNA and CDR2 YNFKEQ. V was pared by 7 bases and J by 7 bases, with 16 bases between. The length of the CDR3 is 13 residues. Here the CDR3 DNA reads TGTGCCAGCACCATCCTCGGGACTCGTGGCTACACCTTC. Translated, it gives CASTILGTRGYTF.

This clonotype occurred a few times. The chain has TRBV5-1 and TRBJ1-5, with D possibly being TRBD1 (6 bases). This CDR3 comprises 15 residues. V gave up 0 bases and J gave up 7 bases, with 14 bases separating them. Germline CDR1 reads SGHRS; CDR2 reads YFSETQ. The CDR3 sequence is CASSLEGGAGQPQHF. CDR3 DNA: TGCGCCAGCAGCTTGGAGGGGGGCGCGGGGCAGCCCCAGCATTTT.

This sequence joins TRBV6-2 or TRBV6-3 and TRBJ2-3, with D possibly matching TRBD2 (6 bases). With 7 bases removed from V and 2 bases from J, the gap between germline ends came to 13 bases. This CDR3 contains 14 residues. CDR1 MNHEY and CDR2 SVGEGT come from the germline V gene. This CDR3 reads CASNRLVTTDTQYF. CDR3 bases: TGTGCCAGCAACCGACTAGTTACCACAGATACGCAGTATTTT.

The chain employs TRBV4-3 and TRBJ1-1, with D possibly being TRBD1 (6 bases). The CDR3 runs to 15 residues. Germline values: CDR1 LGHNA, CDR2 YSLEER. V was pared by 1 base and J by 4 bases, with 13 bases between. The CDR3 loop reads CASSQVAGGATEAFF. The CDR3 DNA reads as TGCGCCAGCAGCCAAGTGGCGGGGGGGGCCACTGAAGCTTTCTTT.

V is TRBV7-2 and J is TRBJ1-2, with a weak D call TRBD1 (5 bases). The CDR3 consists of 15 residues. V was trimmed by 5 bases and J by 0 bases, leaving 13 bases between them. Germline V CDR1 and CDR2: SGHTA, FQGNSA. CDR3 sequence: CASSPRRGPNYGYTF. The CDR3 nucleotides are TGTGCCAGCAGCCCCCGGAGGGGACCTAACTATGGCTACACCTTC.

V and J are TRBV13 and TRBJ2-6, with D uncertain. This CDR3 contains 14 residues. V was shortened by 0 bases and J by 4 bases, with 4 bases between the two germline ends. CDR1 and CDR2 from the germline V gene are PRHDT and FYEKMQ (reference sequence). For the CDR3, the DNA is TGTGCCAGCAGCTTAGGTTTGGGGGCCAACGTCCTGACTTTC. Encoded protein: CASSLGLGANVLTF.

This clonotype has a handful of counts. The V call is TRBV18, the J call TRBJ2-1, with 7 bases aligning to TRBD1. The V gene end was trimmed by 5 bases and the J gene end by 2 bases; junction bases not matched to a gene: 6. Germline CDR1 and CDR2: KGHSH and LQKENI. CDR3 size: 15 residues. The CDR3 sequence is CASSVPGQPYNEQFF. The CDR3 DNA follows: TGTGCCAGCTCAGTACCGGGACAGCCCTACAATGAGCAGTTCTTC. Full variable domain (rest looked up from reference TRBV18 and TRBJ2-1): NAGVMQNPRHLVRRRGQEARLRCSPMKGHSHVYWYRQLPEEGLKFMVYLQKENIIDESGMPKERFSAEFPKEGPSILRIQQVVRGDSAAYFCASSVPGQPYNEQFFGPGTRLTVL.

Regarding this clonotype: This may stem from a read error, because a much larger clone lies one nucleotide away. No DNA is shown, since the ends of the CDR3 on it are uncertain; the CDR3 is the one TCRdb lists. CDR3 amino acids: CASSDSPAGRTRGSCFF. This chain connects TRBV6-5 to TRBJ2-2; TRBD1 is the table's D call, not checked against the DNA. The CDR3 is 17 amino acids in total, end residues counted. The germline V gene has CDR1 MNHEY and CDR2 SVGAGI.

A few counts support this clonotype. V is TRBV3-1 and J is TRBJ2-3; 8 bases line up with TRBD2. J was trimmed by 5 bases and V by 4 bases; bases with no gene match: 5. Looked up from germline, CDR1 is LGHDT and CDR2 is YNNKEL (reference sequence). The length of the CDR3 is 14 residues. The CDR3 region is CASSPGLAGDTQYF. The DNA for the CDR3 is TGTGCCAGCAGCCCAGGACTAGCCGGAGATACGCAGTATTTT.

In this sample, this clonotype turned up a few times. The CDR3 loop is CASSPCGVGSEQYV. The CDR3 DNA follows: TGTGCCAGCAGCCCCTGTGGAGTGGGATCCGAGCAGTACGTC. The chain has TRBV4-2 and TRBJ2-7; D is unclear. V was pared by 4 bases and J by 6 bases, with 16 bases between. The germline V gene has CDR1 LGHNA and CDR2 YNFKEQ. The CDR3 consists of 14 residues.

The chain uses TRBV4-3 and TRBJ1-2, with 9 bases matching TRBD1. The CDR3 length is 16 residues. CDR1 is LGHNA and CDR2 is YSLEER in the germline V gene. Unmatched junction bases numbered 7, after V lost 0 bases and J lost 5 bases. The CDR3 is CASSQDPGQGIYGYTF. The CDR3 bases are TGCGCCAGCAGCCAAGACCCGGGACAGGGAATTTATGGCTACACCTTC.

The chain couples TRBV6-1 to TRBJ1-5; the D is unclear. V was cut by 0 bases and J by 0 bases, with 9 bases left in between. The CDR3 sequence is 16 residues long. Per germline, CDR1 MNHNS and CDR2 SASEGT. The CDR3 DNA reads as TGTGCCAGCAGTGAAGCGAAGGTCTATAGCAATCAGCCCCAGCATTTT. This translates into CASSEAKVYSNQPQHF.

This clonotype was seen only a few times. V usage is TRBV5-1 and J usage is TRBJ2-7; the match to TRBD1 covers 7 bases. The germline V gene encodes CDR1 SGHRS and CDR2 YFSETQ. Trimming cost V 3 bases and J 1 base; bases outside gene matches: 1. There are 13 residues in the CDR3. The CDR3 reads CASSSTGSYEQYF. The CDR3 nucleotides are TGCGCCAGCAGCTCGACAGGGTCCTACGAGCAGTACTTC.

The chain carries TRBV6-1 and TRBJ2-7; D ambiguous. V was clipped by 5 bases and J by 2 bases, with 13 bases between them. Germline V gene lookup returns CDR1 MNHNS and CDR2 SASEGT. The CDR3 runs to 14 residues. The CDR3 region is CASSPPGQPYEQYF. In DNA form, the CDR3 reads TGTGCCAGCAGTCCCCCCGGGCAGCCCTACGAGCAGTACTTC.